Each of the 20 T cell receptor beta chains below was sequenced from the same sample in a study of radiation and T cells in renal cell carcinoma. The sample's treatment: treatment-naive control, cytoreductive nephrectomy. Only in-frame clones appear in the TCRdb table, and some are missing; sequencing was by immunoSEQ multiplex PCR. The table includes 24,000 or so clones, under 65% detected once. Sample: tumor tissue, taken from a patient whose treatment was nephrectomy without radiotherapy. The source of these receptors is a human donor with renal cell carcinoma.

The J gene is TRBJ1-1, the V gene TRBV9, with no clear D. Germline lookup yields CDR1 SGDLS and CDR2 YYNGEE. There are 14 residues in the CDR3. The V and J ends lost 3 bases and 4 bases respectively, with 13 bases between them. This chain's CDR3 is CASSAGVGSTEAFF. CDR3 sequence (DNA): TGTGCCAGCAGCGCCGGGGTGGGAAGCACTGAAGCTTTCTTT.

This chain links TRBV5-4 with TRBJ1-4, with D possibly TRBD1 on 5 matching bases. Germline V CDR1 and CDR2: SGHNT, YYREEE (reference sequence). V was shortened by 4 bases and J by 0 bases, with 7 bases between the two germline ends. This CDR3 is 14 amino acids long. The CDR3 nucleotides are TGTGCCAGCAGCCTCAGGGCAACTAATGAAAAACTGTTTTTT. Translating gives CASSLRATNEKLFF.

The rearrangement links TRBV10-3 to TRBJ2-5; D is perhaps TRBD2 (5 bases). The CDR3 is made up of 12 amino acids. Trimming stripped 4 bases from V and 5 bases from J, with 8 bases between. Per the germline V gene, CDR1 is ENHRY and CDR2 is SYGVKD. CDR3 DNA: TGTGCCATCAGTGGCGGGTGGGAGACCCAGTACTTC. Protein sequence: CAISGGWETQYF.

This sequence joins TRBV7-2 and TRBJ2-1; TRBD1 or TRBD2 may be the D gene (5 bases each). Trimming shortened V by 0 bases and J by 5 bases, and 11 bases separated the two germline ends. This CDR3 spans 15 amino acids. Germline values: CDR1 SGHTA, CDR2 FQGNSA. The CDR3 reads CASSLAPLGDNEQFF. DNA of the CDR3: TGTGCCAGCAGCTTAGCGCCTCTGGGGGACAATGAGCAGTTCTTC. Full variable domain (missing parts from reference TRBV7-2 and TRBJ2-1): GAGVSQSPSNKVTEKGKDVELRCDPISGHTALYWYRQSLGQGLEFLIYFQGNSAPDKSGLPSDRFSAERTGGSVSTLTIQRTQQEDSAVYLCASSLAPLGDNEQFFGPGTRLTVL.

The chain is built from TRBV7-9 and TRBJ1-5; D might be TRBD1 (5 bases). Trimming stripped 5 bases from V and 2 bases from J, with 7 bases between. The CDR3 totals 13 residues. CDR1 and CDR2 from the germline V gene are SEHNR and FQNEAQ (reference sequence). CDR3 bases: TGTGCCAGCAGCCGGGACGGCAATCAGCCCCAGCATTTT. Encoded protein: CASSRDGNQPQHF.

V and J are TRBV5-6 and TRBJ2-5, with a possible D match to TRBD1 (5 bases). CDR1 and CDR2 (germline): SGHDT, YYEEEE. The CDR3 contains 13 residues. Trimming took 1 base from V and 7 from J, leaving 11 bases between them. The CDR3 loop reads CASSLMGPGTQYF. In nucleotides, the CDR3 is TGTGCCAGCAGCTTGATGGGGCCTGGGACCCAGTACTTC.

The rearrangement joins TRBV5-1 to TRBJ2-7; D gene ambiguous. V dropped 0 bases and J dropped 2 bases, with 9 bases sitting between them. The CDR3 runs 14 residues. The germline CDR1 and CDR2 sequences are SGHRS and YFSETQ. CDR3 loop: CASSLEFAAYEQYF. The CDR3 DNA is TGCGCCAGCAGCTTGGAATTTGCGGCCTACGAGCAGTACTTC.

The rearrangement links TRBV5-1 to TRBJ1-6; 7 nucleotides agree with TRBD1. Looked up from germline, CDR1 is SGHRS and CDR2 is YFSETQ. The trim removed 4 bases at V and 5 bases at J, leaving 9 bases unmatched. This CDR3 spans 16 amino acids. The CDR3 here is CASSLTAGGNNSPLHF. CDR3 coding DNA: TGCGCCAGCAGCCTCACGGCAGGGGGGAATAATTCACCCCTCCACTTT.

The chain joins TRBV5-4 to TRBJ2-7; tentatively, D is TRBD1 (6 bases). The V and J ends lost 4 bases and 4 bases respectively, with 12 bases between them. The CDR3 loop spans 13 amino acids. Germline V gene data show CDR1 as SGHNT and CDR2 as YYREEE (reference sequence). CDR3 protein: CASSQGQTYEQYF. CDR3 in DNA: TGTGCCAGCAGCCAAGGACAGACATACGAGCAGTACTTC.

The chain links TRBV18 to TRBJ2-3; D is perhaps TRBD1 (7 bases). CDR3 length: 13 residues. Germline CDR1 and CDR2: KGHSH and LQKENI. Trimming cost V 10 bases and J 5 bases, with 16 bases left between them. The CDR3 loop reads CATSRDSLDTQYF. The CDR3 region has the DNA TGTGCCACCTCGCGGGACAGTTTAGATACGCAGTATTTT. Complete variable domain (other parts from reference TRBV18 and TRBJ2-3): NAGVMQNPRHLVRRRGQEARLRCSPMKGHSHVYWYRQLPEEGLKFMVYLQKENIIDESGMPKERFSAEFPKEGPSILRIQQVVRGDSAAYFCATSRDSLDTQYFGPGTRLTVL.

V usage is TRBV5-1 and J usage is TRBJ1-2, with no clear D. This CDR3 is 17 amino acids long. Germline lookup yields CDR1 SGHRS and CDR2 YFSETQ. The V and J ends lost 0 bases and 2 bases respectively, with 17 bases between them. This CDR3 is CASSLVPSPGLNYGYTF. The CDR3 DNA reads TGCGCCAGCAGCTTGGTTCCGAGCCCCGGATTGAACTATGGCTACACCTTC.

This chain connects TRBV19 to TRBJ1-3, with 7 positions matching TRBD1. Germline V gives CDR1 LNHDA, CDR2 SQIVND (reference sequence). V lost 7 bases to trimming and J lost 2 bases; unmatched junction nucleotides: 11. The CDR3 is made up of 16 amino acids. CDR3 nucleotides: TGTGCCAGTACCGCAGGGGGTCCGGGCCCTGGAAACACCATATATTTT. It translates to CASTAGGPGPGNTIYF.

The rearrangement links TRBV7-2 to TRBJ2-1, with D hard to call. The CDR3 sequence is 14 residues long. Germline CDR1 is SGHTA and CDR2 is FQGNSA. Trimming cost V 5 bases and J 7 bases, with 15 bases left between them. The CDR3 loop reads CASSAIRAKNEQFF. The CDR3 DNA is TGTGCCAGCAGCGCAATCCGGGCCAAAAATGAGCAGTTCTTC.

The chain couples TRBV6-4 to TRBJ2-7; 9 nucleotides line up with TRBD1. Germline trimming cut 5 bases from V and 3 bases from J; bases unmatched to any gene: 8. This CDR3 is built from 15 residues. The germline V gene has CDR1 MRHNA and CDR2 SNTAGT. In nucleotides, the CDR3 is TGTGCCAGCAGTTACGAGGGGACAGGGCACTACGAGCAGTACTTC. Its translation is CASSYEGTGHYEQYF.

Of note for this clone: The junction does not match germline at one end; this may be a read error. Here the CDR3 reads CAISEGDRVPFPKF. The DNA of the CDR3 is TGTGCCATCAGTGAGGGGGACAGGGTTCCCTTCCCTAAATTT. The chain combines TRBV10-3 with TRBJ1-4, with TRBD1 matching 9 bases. The CDR3 runs 14 residues. Germline-derived CDR1 and CDR2 are ENHRY and SYGVKD.

The chain is built from TRBV6-5 and TRBJ1-1; D gene unclear. V lost 0 bases to trimming and J lost 0 bases, with 11 bases between them. Per the germline V gene, CDR1 is MNHEY and CDR2 is SVGAGI. The CDR3 runs to 16 residues. DNA of the CDR3: TGTGCCAGCAGTTACTCGATTCGGGGTTTGAACACTGAAGCTTTCTTT. The encoded protein is CASSYSIRGLNTEAFF.

This rearrangement joins TRBV27 to TRBJ2-5; D possibly uses TRBD1 or TRBD2 (6 bases each). Trimming took off 2 bases at V and 4 bases at J, with 11 bases between the two ends. The germline V gene encodes CDR1 MNHEY and CDR2 SMNVEV (reference sequence). The CDR3 is 14 amino acids. Here the CDR3 reads CASSLRRGRETQYF. The CDR3 nucleotides read TGTGCCAGCAGTTTACGACGGGGGCGAGAGACCCAGTACTTC.

The sample holds a few counts of this clone. This CDR3 reads CASAEDRGRYNEQFF. The CDR3 region has the DNA TGTGCCAGCGCCGAGGACAGGGGCAGGTACAATGAGCAGTTCTTC. The V gene is TRBV6-1, the J gene TRBJ2-1, with TRBD1 matching over 9 bases. The CDR3 consists of 15 residues. Germline trimming cut 8 bases from V and 4 bases from J; bases unmatched to any gene: 9. Germline CDR1 MNHNS, CDR2 SASEGT.

This clone has just a few counts. This sample also contains other DNA sequences that code for the same CDR3. V gene TRBV5-6 combines with J gene TRBJ1-1; D unclear. Germline V lookup: CDR1 SGHDT, CDR2 YYEEEE. The CDR3 extends over 13 amino acids. V dropped 2 bases and J dropped 1 base, with 6 bases sitting between them. CDR3 nucleotide sequence: TGTGCCAGCAGCTTCGTACAGAACACTGAAGCTTTCTTT. This encodes CASSFVQNTEAFF.

V usage is TRBV18 and J usage is TRBJ2-1; D is perhaps TRBD2 (5 bases). The CDR3 sequence is 16 residues long. Germline V CDR1 and CDR2: KGHSH, LQKENI. V lost 3 bases to trimming and J lost 0 bases, with 12 bases between them. In DNA form, the CDR3 reads TGTGCCAGCTCACCCTCTGGTGGGAGCTCCTACAATGAGCAGTTCTTC. Translated: CASSPSGGSSYNEQFF.